This T cell receptor beta chain was found in a study of T cells in Graves' hyperthyroidism and ophthalmopathy. This clonotype appeared many times. RNA transcripts were the template for amplifying TCR beta CDR3 regions. Primed by the HTBI set, a first-round RT-PCR was run on the TCR CDR3. One entry per CDR3 protein results from TCRdb running MiXCR on the multiplex PCR reads. The data show some 300,000 distinct CDR3 sequences, with 13% seen just once and almost 8% held by the top ten. Germline assignment: CDR1 KGHDR and CDR2 SFDVKD. This CDR3 spans 12 amino acids. Trimming removed 2 bases from V and 5 bases from J, with 3 bases in between.

Sequencing was done on a sample of blood. The sequence was obtained from a woman aged 30 to 39 with Graves' hyperthyroidism that later progressed to Graves' ophthalmopathy. The J gene is TRBJ1-5, the V gene TRBV24-1; no clear D. The CDR3 DNA sequence: TGTGCCACCAGTGATTACGATCAGCCCCAGCATTTT. It codes for CATSDYDQPQHF.